This TCR beta chain was recorded in a study of post-analysis software for immune sequencing data. Study conclusions and caveats: Relative to controls, patients had several TRBV segments at higher frequency, with TRBV5-6, TRBV5-1 and TRBV20-1 among these. F-measure co-clustering was strong for batch-matched samples.

A remark on this clonotype: Its antigen is unknown. Sequence at one end of the junction differs from germline and may be a read error.

The CDR3 is 14 amino acids. CDR1 is PRHDT and CDR2 is FYEKMQ in the germline V gene (reference sequence). Built from TCR beta cDNA, the libraries had unique molecular identifiers in them. TCRdb recomputed calls from the PCR reads with MiXCR, one row per CDR3 protein. The sample records 700,000 to 900,000 distinct CDR3 sequences, 46% being singletons. This chain joins TRBV13 and TRBJ1-2, with TRBD1 matching over 7 bases. Material for sequencing was blood. This receptor was obtained from a girl aged 10-17 years with multiple sclerosis. This CDR3 is CASSLGQAPYGYTF. As DNA, the CDR3 is TGTGCCAGCAGCCTAGGACAGGCGCCCTATGGCTACACCTTC.